This T cell receptor (beta chain) was found in a study of blood T cells in healthy people across ages. Findings and caveats of the study: Naive T cell percentage strongly correlated with TCR beta diversity. Calculation of diversity from one million T cells yielded estimates considered to be underestimates. In long-lived donors, naive CD4+ cell counts and diversity exceeded those of aged donors.

Primed by a sample-barcoded 5' primer and a J-beta primer mix, a second PCR proceeded for roughly 7 to 12 cycles. MiXCR, applied by TCRdb to the 5' RACE reads, yields one record per CDR3 protein. The data contain over 950,000 distinct CDR3 sequences, roughly two fifths of them seen just once; the ten biggest clones take up approximately 14%. The CDR3 is made up of 14 amino acids. Germline V CDR1 and CDR2: PRHDT, FYEKMQ (reference sequence). The J segment lost 3 bases and the V segment lost 3 bases, leaving 2 bases of the junction unmatched. On this clonotype: Its antigen is unknown.

The clonotype comes from a man aged 18 to 30 in good health. The chain carries TRBV13 and TRBJ2-4; TRBD2 aligns across 7 bases. Sequenced material: blood. CDR3 amino acids: CASSFRGDKNIQYF. The CDR3 nucleotides are TGTGCCAGCAGCTTCCGGGGGGACAAAAACATTCAGTACTTC. Full variable domain (outside the CDR3, taken from reference TRBV13 and TRBJ2-4): AAGVIQSPRHLIKEKRETATLKCYPIPRHDTVYWYQQGPGQDPQFLISFYEKMQSDKGSIPDRFSAQQFSDYHSELNMSSLELGDSALYFCASSFRGDKNIQYFGAGTRLSVL.